This T cell receptor (beta chain) originates from a study of blood T cell repertoires in COVID-19. Methods used by the authors: Amplification of reference gene primers was used by the study to estimate nucleated cell counts. Sequencing used immunoSEQ multiplex PCR; TCRdb keeps in-frame clones, though not all of them. V, J and clone size are those of that table, while D and trimming were read from the DNA. This table has about 250,000 clones, around 86% appearing once. Germline V gene sequence: CDR1 LGHNA, CDR2 YNFKEQ. V trimming: 4 bases; J trimming: 4 bases; junction bases outside the gene matches: 5. The CDR3 contains 14 residues. The recovered donors of Cohort 3 showed two negative PCRs, clearance, or symptom resolution.

The receptor's source is a young man who had recovered from COVID-19. Sequencing used PBMCs or T cells enriched from blood (not recorded which). V is TRBV4-2 and J is TRBJ2-7; 9 positions match TRBD1. CDR3 amino acids: CASSPGQGKYEQYF. The CDR3 bases are TGTGCCAGCAGCCCTGGACAGGGGAAATACGAGCAGTACTTC.